This T cell receptor (beta chain) came from a study of T cell responses to AZD1222 COVID-19 vaccine (dated by TCRdb to the early 2020s). As for the study more broadly: AZD1222 recipients whose second dose came at about 4 weeks and those whose second dose came at about 12 weeks were combined into one group, since spike-specific TCR depth and breadth did not differ between the two schedules. TCR sequencing covered roughly 230 trial participants: 200 to 220 given two doses of AZD1222 and approximately 25 given two doses of MenACWY control vaccine. Trial participants were enrolled by age into 18-55, 56-69 and 70-plus year subgroups, with around 140, 26 and 57 TCR-sequenced participants respectively. The paper as a whole reports these results and caveats: Spike-specific TCR breadth and depth rose significantly after two AZD1222 doses compared with day 0 and with MenACWY recipients. In the small 56-69-year group, the increase in depth fell short of significance, most likely because of low power. Participants were mostly white British and included more females than males, and it was suggested by the authors that clonal diversity may have been underestimated. Because no day 14 peak-response samples were available, the repertoires could be characterized only after the peak T cell response. Conclusions about previously exposed vaccinees are limited because only six or seven AZD1222 recipients were SARS-CoV-2 seropositive at baseline. Reportedly, almost half of the unique spike-specific TCRs recognized epitopes lying outside the regions that are mutated in the B.1.351 and B.1.1.7 variants. CD4 TCRs associated with the vaccine covered the entire spike protein, and the dominant responses were in regions 160-218 and 743-854.

The CDR3 regions of human TCRbeta chains were analyzed by immunosequencing. On the study's bioinformatics: Repertoire TCRs were matched against a reference library of SARS-CoV-2-specific TCRs generated with the MIRA antigen-specificity platform. Breadth meant the fraction of unique TCRs that were SARS-CoV-2-associated, whereas depth meant the fraction of total T cells that were SARS-CoV-2-associated. Using the MIRA data, each spike-specific TCR was assigned both to the spike region to which the TCR was reactive and to a CD4 or CD8 class. Log10-transformed breadth and depth values were compared by one-way ANOVA with Sidak's multiple comparisons tests. This is the immuneACCESS table as TCRdb keeps it, with only in-frame sequences that have V and J called. A part of the clones is gone; compared with another copy, unresolved V genes explain less than half, and the rest is unexplained. D and trimming were read from the DNA, whereas the V and J calls and clone size are those reported in that table. This sample is represented by more than 85,000 clones; over 75% of them were singletons. Clones ranked in the top ten supply roughly 15% of the sample.

The germline V gene specifies MDHEN as CDR1 and SYDVKM as CDR2. The CDR3 runs 14 amino acids, cysteine and phenylalanine included. Only the CDR3 DNA stays, 42 bases, in frame from base 1. V is reduced by 8 bases and J by 4 bases, leaving a spacing of 15 bases between them. The time point label here, explained by the study, means: baseline before first vaccination. Vaccinee samples came from UK trials COV001 and COV002, including a single-blind randomized controlled phase 2/3 trial of AZD1222 (ChAdOx1 nCoV-19) in healthy adults. Trial participant PBMC samples were collected at day 0 and day 28 after the second dose for TCRbeta chain sequencing. Note on this clone: Its antigen is currently not known. No base quality values were provided; no much bigger clone lies one nucleotide off.

This TCR came from an adult in good health. Sequencing used peripheral blood, obtained on day 0 of AZD1222 vaccination. This sequence uses TRBV28 and TRBJ2-1, with no D gene named confidently. The CDR3 reads CASCWADLYNEQFF. The DNA sequence follows: TGTGCCAGCTGCTGGGCTGACCTATACAATGAGCAGTTCTTC.